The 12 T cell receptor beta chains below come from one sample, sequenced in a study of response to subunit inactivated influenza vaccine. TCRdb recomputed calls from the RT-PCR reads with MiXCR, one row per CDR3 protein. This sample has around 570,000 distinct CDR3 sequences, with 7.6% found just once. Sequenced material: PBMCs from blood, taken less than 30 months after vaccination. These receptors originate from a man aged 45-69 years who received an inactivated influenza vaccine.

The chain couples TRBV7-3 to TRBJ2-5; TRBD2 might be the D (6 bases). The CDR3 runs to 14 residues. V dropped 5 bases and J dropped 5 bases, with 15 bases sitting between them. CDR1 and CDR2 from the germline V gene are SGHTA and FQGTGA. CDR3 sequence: CASSGGTPTETQYF. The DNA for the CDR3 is TGTGCCAGCAGCGGCGGGACTCCGACGGAGACCCAGTACTTC.

The CDR3 DNA follows: TGTGCCAGCAGCCTCAGCCGGGGCAGTCTAGACGAGCAGTACTTC. Its translation: CASSLSRGSLDEQYF. The V and J genes are TRBV7-2 and TRBJ2-7, with D perhaps assigned TRBD1 or TRBD2 (5 bases each). Germline CDR1 reads SGHTA; CDR2 reads FQGNSA. CDR3 length: 15 amino acids. V lost 5 bases and J lost 5, with 19 bases in between.

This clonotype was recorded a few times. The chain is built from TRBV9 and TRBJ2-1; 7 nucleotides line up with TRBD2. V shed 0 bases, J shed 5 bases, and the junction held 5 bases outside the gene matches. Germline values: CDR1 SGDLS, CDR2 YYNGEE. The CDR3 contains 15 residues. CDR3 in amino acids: CASSVAGGSDNEQFF. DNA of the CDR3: TGTGCCAGCAGCGTAGCGGGCGGGAGTGACAATGAGCAGTTCTTC.

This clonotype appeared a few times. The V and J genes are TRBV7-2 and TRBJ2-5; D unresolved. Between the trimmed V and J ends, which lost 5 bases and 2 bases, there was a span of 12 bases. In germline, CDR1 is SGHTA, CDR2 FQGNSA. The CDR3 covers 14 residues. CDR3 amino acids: CASSKEATQETQYF. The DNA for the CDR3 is TGTGCCAGCAGCAAAGAGGCTACACAAGAGACCCAGTACTTC.

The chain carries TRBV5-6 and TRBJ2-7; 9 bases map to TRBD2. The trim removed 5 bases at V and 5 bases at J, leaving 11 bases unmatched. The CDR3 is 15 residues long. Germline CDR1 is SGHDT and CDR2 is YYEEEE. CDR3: CASSIASGVFNEQYF. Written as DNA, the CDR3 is TGTGCCAGCAGTATCGCTAGCGGGGTATTCAACGAGCAGTACTTC.

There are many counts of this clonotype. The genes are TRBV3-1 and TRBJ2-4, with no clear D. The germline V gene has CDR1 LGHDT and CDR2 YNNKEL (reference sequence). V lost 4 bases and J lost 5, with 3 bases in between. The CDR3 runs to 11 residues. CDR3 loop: CASSLQNIQYF. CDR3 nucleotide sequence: TGTGCCAGCAGCCTTCAAAACATTCAGTACTTC.

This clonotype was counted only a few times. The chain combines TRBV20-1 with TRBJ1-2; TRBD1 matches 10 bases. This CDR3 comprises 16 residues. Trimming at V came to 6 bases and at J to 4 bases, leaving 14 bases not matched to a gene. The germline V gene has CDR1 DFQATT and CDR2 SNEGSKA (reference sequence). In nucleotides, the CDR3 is TGCAGTGCCCCAGCCCTGGGACAGGGGTTAAGCTATGGCTACACCTTC. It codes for CSAPALGQGLSYGYTF.

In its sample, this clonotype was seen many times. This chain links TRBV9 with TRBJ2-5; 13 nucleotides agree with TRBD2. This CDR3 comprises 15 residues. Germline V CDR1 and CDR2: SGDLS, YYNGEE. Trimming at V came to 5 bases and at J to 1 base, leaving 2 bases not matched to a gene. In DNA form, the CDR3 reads TGTGCCAGCAGTGGACTAGCGGGAGCCCAAGAGACCCAGTACTTC. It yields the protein CASSGLAGAQETQYF.

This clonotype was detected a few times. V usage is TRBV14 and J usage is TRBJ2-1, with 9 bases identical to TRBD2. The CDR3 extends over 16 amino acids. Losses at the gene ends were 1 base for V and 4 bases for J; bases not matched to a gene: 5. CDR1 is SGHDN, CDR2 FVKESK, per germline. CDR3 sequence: CASSQVAGALYNEQFF. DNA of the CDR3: TGTGCCAGCAGCCAAGTAGCGGGGGCCCTATACAATGAGCAGTTCTTC.

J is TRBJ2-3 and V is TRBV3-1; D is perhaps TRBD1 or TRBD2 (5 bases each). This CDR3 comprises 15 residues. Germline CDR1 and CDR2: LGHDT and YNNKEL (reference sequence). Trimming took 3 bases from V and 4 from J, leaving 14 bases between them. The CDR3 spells CASSQQGGWADTQYF. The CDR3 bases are TGTGCCAGCAGCCAGCAGGGCGGGTGGGCAGATACGCAGTATTTT.

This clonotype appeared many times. CDR3 sequence reads: CASSGDIIQPWYF. For the CDR3, the DNA is TGTGCCAGCAGCGGGGACATTATTCAGCCGTGGTACTTC. V is TRBV7-8 and J is TRBJ2-7, with D maybe TRBD1 (6 bases). The CDR3 runs 13 residues. V was clipped by 5 bases and J by 12 bases, with 20 bases between them. Germline CDR1 reads SGHVS; CDR2 reads FQNEAQ.

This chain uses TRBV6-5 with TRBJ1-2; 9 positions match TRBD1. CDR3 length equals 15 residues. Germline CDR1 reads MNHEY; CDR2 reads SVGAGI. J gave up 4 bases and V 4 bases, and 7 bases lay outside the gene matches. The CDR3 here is CASSFTGGAGYGYTF. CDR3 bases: TGTGCCAGCAGTTTCACAGGGGGCGCGGGCTATGGCTACACCTTC.